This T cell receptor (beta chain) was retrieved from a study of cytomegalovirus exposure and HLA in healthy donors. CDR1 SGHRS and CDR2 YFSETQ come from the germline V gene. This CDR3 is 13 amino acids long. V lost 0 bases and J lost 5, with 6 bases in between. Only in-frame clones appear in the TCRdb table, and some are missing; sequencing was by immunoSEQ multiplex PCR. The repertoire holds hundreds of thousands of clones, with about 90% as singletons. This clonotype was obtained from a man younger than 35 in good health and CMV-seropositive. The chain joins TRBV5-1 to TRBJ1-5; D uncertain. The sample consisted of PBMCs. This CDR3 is CASSLEGHQPQHF. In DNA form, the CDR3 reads TGCGCCAGCAGCTTGGAGGGCCATCAGCCCCAGCATTTT.